Listed below are T cell receptor beta chains from one sample, sequenced in a study of blood T cells in healthy people across ages. TCRdb itself ran the 5' RACE reads through MiXCR, one entry per CDR3 protein. The table includes fewer than 1,000,000 distinct CDR3 sequences, about 45% detected once. The sample was blood. Receptors originate from a man older than 75 in good health. The CDR3 runs from the conserved cysteine through the conserved F or W. D genes are given only for firm matches. Clone size is given for some rows only: seen once, a few or many times, or a class if the clone is expanded.

d_call clone_size j_call v_call cdr3_aa cdr3_nt
NA few TRBJ1-5 TRBV10-3 CASGGGRDNQPQHF TGTGCCTCCGGCGGGGGTAGGGACAATCAGCCCCAGCATTTT
NA many TRBJ2-7 TRBV20-1 CSASGSSYEQYF TGCAGTGCTAGCGGGAGCTCCTACGAGCAGTACTTC
TRBD2 NA TRBJ2-5 TRBV6-1 CASRRRSGTREETQYF TGTGCCAGCAGGCGCAGGTCCGGGACTAGAGAAGAGACCCAGTACTTC
NA few TRBJ2-3 TRBV20-1 CSARVRQAGPTDTQYF TGCAGTGCTAGAGTCCGACAGGCAGGTCCGACAGATACGCAGTATTTT
TRBD2 few TRBJ2-3 TRBV7-2 CASTPLAGAGDTQYF TGTGCCAGCACCCCTTTAGCGGGAGCTGGAGATACGCAGTATTTT
TRBD1 NA TRBJ2-5 TRBV6-2/TRBV6-3 CASSDPAGTGKETQYF TGTGCCAGCAGTGATCCTGCCGGGACAGGGAAAGAGACCCAGTACTTC
NA NA TRBJ2-6 TRBV4-3 CASSQKGRGPGANVLTF TGCGCCAGCAGCCAAAAGGGCAGGGGCCCTGGGGCCAACGTCCTGACTTTC
NA NA TRBJ2-3 TRBV3-1 CASSQEELASTDTQYF TGTGCCAGCAGCCAAGAGGAACTAGCTAGCACAGATACGCAGTATTTT
NA few TRBJ1-6 TRBV2 CASRGAREIGSPLHF TGTGCCAGCAGGGGGGCCAGGGAAATCGGCTCACCCCTCCACTTT
NA once TRBJ2-6 TRBV6-2/TRBV6-3 CASRDDSGANVLTF TGTGCCAGCCGGGACGACTCTGGGGCCAACGTCCTGACTTTC
TRBD2 NA TRBJ2-3 TRBV9 CASSVAGLTTDTQYF TGTGCCAGCAGCGTGGCGGGACTAACTACAGATACGCAGTATTTT
TRBD2 few TRBJ2-7 TRBV9 CASSVGLAGVSHEQYF TGTGCCAGCAGCGTGGGGCTAGCGGGAGTATCCCACGAGCAGTACTTC
TRBD1 NA TRBJ1-1 TRBV5-1 CASSLRQGATEAFF TGCGCCAGCAGCTTGAGGCAGGGGGCGACTGAAGCTTTCTTT
TRBD1 few TRBJ2-2 TRBV28 CASSPWTGTGFTGELFF TGTGCCAGCAGCCCCTGGACCGGGACAGGATTCACCGGGGAGCTGTTTTTT
TRBD2 NA TRBJ2-1 TRBV25-1 CASSRITSGSSRGQFF TGTGCCAGCAGTCGGATCACTAGCGGGAGTAGCAGGGGGCAGTTCTTC